This TCR beta chain was recovered during a study of T-cell memory formation after mild COVID-19. The length of the CDR3 is 13 residues. V was clipped by 4 bases and J by 4 bases, with 11 bases between them. CDR1 and CDR2 from the germline V gene are SGHRS and YFSETQ. Constant-segment primers and 5'RACE yielded cDNA libraries for TCR alpha and TCR beta, each carrying sample barcodes and UMIs. TCRdb re-called the 5' RACE reads through MiXCR, storing one row per CDR3 protein. Among 450,000 to 650,000 distinct CDR3 sequences, approximately 20% were seen once, and the ten largest hold approximately 13%. Whole-study results and caveats: Among clones peaking at day 37 in the second wave, SARS-CoV-2 specificity remained unconfirmed. Contracting clones localized mainly to CM and EM when CD4+ and mainly to EMRA when CD8+.

This clonotype was found many times. The antigen is not known. Sequencing was performed on PBMCs or a T cell subset sorted from them (not recorded which). The rearrangement joins TRBV5-1 to TRBJ1-1, with D maybe TRBD1 (6 bases). This receptor was identified in an adult woman who had mild COVID-19 (a few samples of this study predate the infection). Cell type and time point are not known. The CDR3 nucleotides are TGCGCCAGCAGCAATACCAGGGGCACTGAAGCTTTCTTT. It yields the protein CASSNTRGTEAFF.